Reported below is one T cell receptor beta chain. No antigen is known for it. Per sample, extraction of total RNA gave at least 5 micrograms in every case. Combining a sample-barcoded 5' primer with a J-beta primer mix, a second PCR ran for roughly 6 to 12 cycles. Tagging of each cDNA molecule was performed by a template-switch adaptor with 12 random nucleotides. TCRdb called the 5' RACE reads again in MiXCR, with one record for every CDR3 protein. The sample carries 1.2 million to 1.5 million distinct CDR3 sequences, approximately 40% recorded once. The CDR3 covers 17 residues. Deletions cut 0 bases from V and 8 bases from J, with 22 bases between. Germline V gives CDR1 LNHNV, CDR2 YYDKDF (reference sequence). The record originates from a study of blood T cells in healthy people across ages. Findings and caveats of the study: Donor CMV infection status was unknown, possibly confounding age-related changes in expanded clonotypes. Naive CD4+ cells and diversity were both higher in long-lived donors than in aged donors.

Sequenced input: blood. The origin of this receptor is a woman aged 18 to 35 in good health. This chain links TRBV15 with TRBJ1-2, with no clear D. The CDR3: CATSRDLALDGLGGYTF. The CDR3 DNA reads TGTGCCACCAGCAGAGATTTAGCCCTGGACGGTCTAGGAGGCTACACCTTC.